The text below deals with one T cell receptor beta chain. The antigen remains undetermined. This entry is derived from a study of blood T cells in healthy people across ages. Regarding the study as a whole: Observed TCR beta diversity showed a strong correlation with the percentage of naive T cells as measured by flow cytometry. Age advanced and TCR beta diversity per million T cells fell, roughly linearly.

No fewer than 5.5 micrograms of total RNA were isolated from every sample. Germline V gives CDR1 SGHTA, CDR2 FQGNSA. V was cut by 6 bases and J by 13 bases, with 25 bases left in between. The CDR3 runs to 15 residues. Sample-barcoded 5' priming and a J-beta primer mix drove a second PCR of roughly 6 to 12 cycles. With 12 random nucleotides, a template-switch adaptor tagged each individual cDNA molecule. A single record per CDR3 protein comes from TCRdb applying MiXCR to the 5' RACE reads. The repertoire holds 600,000 or so distinct CDR3 sequences, with under 30% as singletons. This receptor was taken from a woman over 75 in good health. The genes are TRBV7-2 and TRBJ2-4; maybe TRBD2 (6 bases). Sequencing input: blood. CDR3 loop: CASSRTDNSGYGQYF. Here the CDR3 DNA reads TGTGCCAGCAGTCGAACCGATAATAGCGGTTACGGGCAGTACTTC.